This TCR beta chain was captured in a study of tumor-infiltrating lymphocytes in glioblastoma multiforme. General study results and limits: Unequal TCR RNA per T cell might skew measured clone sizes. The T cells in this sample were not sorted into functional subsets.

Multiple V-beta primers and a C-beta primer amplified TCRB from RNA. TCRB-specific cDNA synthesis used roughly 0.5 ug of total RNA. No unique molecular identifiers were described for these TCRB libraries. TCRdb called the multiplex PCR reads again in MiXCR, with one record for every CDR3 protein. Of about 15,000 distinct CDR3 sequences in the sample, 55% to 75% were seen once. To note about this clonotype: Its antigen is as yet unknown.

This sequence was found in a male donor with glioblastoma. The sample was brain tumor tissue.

The DNA for the CDR3 is TGCAGTGCTAGAGCCGTCCGGGACAAAAACATTCAGTACTTC. Translated: CSARAVRDKNIQYF. This chain connects TRBV20-1 to TRBJ2-4; a weak D match, TRBD2 (5 bases). The germline V and J ends were trimmed by 1 base and 3 bases, with 10 bases remaining between them. The CDR3 sequence is 14 residues long. CDR1 is DFQATT and CDR2 is SNEGSKA in the germline V gene (reference sequence).